This T cell receptor (beta chain) is drawn from a study of control samples from healthy donors and cancer patients. Method: immunoSEQ multiplex PCR; TCRdb's copy keeps in-frame clones and lacks some. The profile shows approximately 170,000 clones, 80% to 95% of them singletons. This clone was recorded once. CDR3 length equals 11 residues. In germline, CDR1 is SGHTA, CDR2 FQGNSA. V lost 6 bases to trimming and J lost 8 bases, with 10 bases between them. This TCR was sampled from a woman in her sixties or seventies in good health. The V gene is TRBV7-2, the J gene TRBJ1-1; D gene unclear. Material for sequencing was blood. CDR3 sequence (DNA): TGTGCCAGCAGTATCCGGTCCGAAGCTTTCTTT. As protein: CASSIRSEAFF.